A selection of T cell receptor beta chains follows, all from one sample in a study of T cell responses to AZD1222 COVID-19 vaccine. Measured with immunoSEQ multiplex PCR; TCRdb has only the in-frame clones, and not every one. The sample has tens of thousands of clones, more than 75% seen once. Material: peripheral blood, obtained on day 0 of AZD1222 vaccination. The receptors originated from an adult in good health. The CDR3 runs from the conserved cysteine through the conserved F or W. Fields, in order: J gene, V gene, D gene, clone size, CDR3 DNA, CDR3 protein. D genes are given only for firm matches. Some rows mark clone size as missing; the rest say once, few, many or name a class of expanded clone.

>TRBJ2-5|TRBV7-2|.|once
TGTGCCAGCAGCTTAGCGTTTTCCCCCGAGACCCAGTACTTC
CASSLAFSPETQYF
>TRBJ1-2|TRBV4-2|.|.
TGTGCCAGCAGCCAGGGGCGGGGGATGCACTATGGCTACACCTTC
CASSQGRGMHYGYTF
>TRBJ1-3|TRBV10-2|TRBD1|.
TGCGCCAGCACAAGGAAAGGAATAGGGACAGGCGAAGATTACTCTGGAAACACCATATATTTT
CASTRKGIGTGEDYSGNTIYF
>TRBJ2-3|TRBV7-3|.|.
TGTGCCAGCAGCTCCCAGAGGGCCGGGGGCGTGCAGTATTTT
CASSSQRAGGVQYF
>TRBJ2-1|TRBV23-1|TRBD2|once
TGCGCCAGCAGTCAAGCGGCGGGGGGCCCTTACAATGAGCAGTTCTTC
CASSQAAGGPYNEQFF
>TRBJ2-3|TRBV24-1|.|.
TGTGCCACCAGTGATTCGGGGCCTATCTTCACAGATACGCAGTATTTT
CATSDSGPIFTDTQYF
>TRBJ1-1|TRBV7-3|.|.
TGTGCCAGCAGCCCCTCGGGTACCAATGAAGCTTTCTTT
CASSPSGTNEAFF
>TRBJ1-6|TRBV7-2|TRBD1|.
TGTGCCAGCAGCCCGGGACAGGCACTTTTACCCCTCCACTTT
CASSPGQALLPLHF
>TRBJ2-7|TRBV5-1|.|.
TGCGCCAGCAGCTTCGGACAGATTTCCTACGAGCAGTACTTC
CASSFGQISYEQYF
>TRBJ2-1|TRBV30|TRBD1|.
TGTGCATCGGTGCCGTTAGGGGGCGCCTACAATGAGCAGTTCTTC
CASVPLGGAYNEQFF
>TRBJ1-2|TRBV7-9|.|many
TGTGCCAGCAGCTTAGGAACGGGGGCGCTTCATGGCTACACCTTC
CASSLGTGALHGYTF
>TRBJ2-5|TRBV9|.|.
TGTGCCAGCAGCGCGAGGGGAATGGGGGAGACCCAGTACTTC
CASSARGMGETQYF
>TRBJ2-7|TRBV10-3|.|.
TGTGCCATCACCCCTGACGGACTATCCTACGAGCAGTACTTC
CAITPDGLSYEQYF
>TRBJ1-1|TRBV5-4|.|.
TGTGCCAGCAGCTTGCGAGAATCCTTTGAAGCTTTCTTT
CASSLRESFEAFF
>TRBJ2-3|TRBV29-1|TRBD2|.
TGCAGCGTTGCCGCGGTCACGGGCGGGGGACCAGATACGCAGTATTTT
CSVAAVTGGGPDTQYF
>TRBJ1-6|TRBV18|.|.
TGTGCCAGCTCACCGGCAGTCACAGGGAGCTCACCCCTCCACTTT
CASSPAVTGSSPLHF
>TRBJ1-4|TRBV2|.|.
TGTGCCAGCAGTGAAGCGGTCGCGGGGGAAAAACTGTTTTTT
CASSEAVAGEKLFF
>TRBJ2-7|TRBV7-9|TRBD1|.
TGTGCCAGCAGCAAAGACAGGGCTTCCTACGAGCAGTACTTC
CASSKDRASYEQYF
>TRBJ2-7|TRBV6-2/TRBV6-3|.|few
TGTGCCAGCAGCCAAAACAACTACGAGCAGTACTTC
CASSQNNYEQYF
>TRBJ2-1|TRBV5-4|TRBD1|.
TGTGCCAGCAGCCAACGGGGACAGGGGAACAATGAGCAGTTCTTC
CASSQRGQGNNEQFF
>TRBJ2-7|TRBV9|.|.
TGTGCCAGCAGCGCCACACAGACAGGCCCAGGGTACGAGCAGTACTTC
CASSATQTGPGYEQYF
>TRBJ1-2|TRBV2|.|.
TGTGCCAGCAGAAGGGACACTTCCTATGGCTACACCTTC
CASRRDTSYGYTF
>TRBJ1-3|TRBV28|.|.
TGTGCCAGCAGTTCCTCGAAGGGGTTGGGGCGAAACACCATATATTTT
CASSSSKGLGRNTIYF
>TRBJ1-6|TRBV7-9|.|.
TGTGCCAGCAGCTCCCCTTTGGAGTATACAGATTCACCCCTCCACTTT
CASSSPLEYTDSPLHF
>TRBJ1-4|TRBV7-9|.|.
TGTGCCAGCAGCCCGAGTGGGGGAACAGCAACTAATGAAAAACTGTTTTTT
CASSPSGGTATNEKLFF
>TRBJ1-1|TRBV4-3|.|.
TGCGCCAGCAGCCAAGATCGCTATACAGCATTCTTT
CASSQDRYTAFF
>TRBJ1-1|TRBV7-9|TRBD1|once
TGTGCCAGCAGCCAAATTGGTCAGGGGGGGAACACTGAAGCTTTCTTT
CASSQIGQGGNTEAFF
>TRBJ2-2|TRBV27|TRBD2|.
TGTGCCAGCAGTTTGGGGGGGTTCGTCGGGGAGCTGTTTTTT
CASSLGGFVGELFF
>TRBJ1-5|TRBV5-1|.|.
TGCGCCAGCAGCCCAAGGGGGATGGGGGAGGGGCAGCCCCAGCATTTT
CASSPRGMGEGQPQHF
>TRBJ1-2|TRBV7-9|.|few
TGTGCCAGCAGCTTGGGACAAGCCATGAAGAAAAAAAATGGCTACACCTTC
CASSLGQAMKKKNGYTF
>TRBJ2-3|TRBV28|.|.
TGTGCCAGCAGTTCGGGGGCAGATAGCACAGATACGCAGTATTTT
CASSSGADSTDTQYF
>TRBJ1-2|TRBV7-9|TRBD1|.
TGTGCCAGCAGCCCAACAGGGGGTGCCTATGGCTACACCTTC
CASSPTGGAYGYTF
>TRBJ1-5|TRBV10-3|.|.
TGTGCCATCGCGGTGGGACGCAATCAGCCCCAGCATTTT
CAIAVGRNQPQHF
>TRBJ2-1|TRBV18|TRBD1|.
TGTGCCAGCCAACCGGGACAGGGGGACGATGAGCAGTTCTTC
CASQPGQGDDEQFF
>TRBJ2-1|TRBV7-2|TRBD2|.
TGTGCCAGCAGTCCCCAGGGGCTAGCGGGGGGCCAGCAGTTCTTC
CASSPQGLAGGQQFF
>TRBJ2-7|TRBV7-6|.|.
TGTGCCAGCAGCTTGGGACTGTACTCCTACGAGCAGTACTTC
CASSLGLYSYEQYF